This TCR beta chain comes out of a study of T cell responses to AZD1222 COVID-19 vaccine (dated by TCRdb to the early 2020s). Looking at the study overall: TCR sequencing covered more than 230 trial participants: about 210 given two doses of AZD1222 and approximately 25 given two doses of MenACWY control vaccine. Trial participants were enrolled into age subgroups of 18-55, 56-69 and 70-plus years, which contained around 150, 29 and 61 TCR-sequenced participants, respectively.

The meaning of the sample's time point label: sample from adult after SARS-CoV-2 infection, after symptom onset. Two convalescent COVID-19 patients, sampled after symptom onset from adults with prior SARS-CoV-2 infection, were also TCR-sequenced for comparison. V drops 2 bases and J drops 1 base, leaving 8 bases in between. The germline V gene (reference sequence) gives CDR1 as SEHNR and CDR2 as FQNEAQ. There are 14 amino acids in the CDR3, from cysteine to phenylalanine inclusive. Just the 42-base CDR3 DNA is kept, in frame starting at base 1. Study-wide conclusions, independent of this receptor: Epitopes outside the regions mutated in the B.1.351 and B.1.1.7 variants were reportedly recognized by nearly half of the unique spike-specific TCRs. After two AZD1222 doses, spike-specific TCR breadth and depth were significantly higher than at day 0 and than in MenACWY recipients. Conclusions about previously exposed vaccinees are limited, since just five or six AZD1222 recipients were seropositive for SARS-CoV-2 at baseline. Vaccine-associated CD4 TCRs spanned the whole spike protein, with dominant responses in regions 160-218 and 743-854. No day 14 peak-response samples were available, so repertoires were characterized only after the peak T cell response. Most participants were white British and females outnumbered males, and the authors suggested that clonal diversity may have been underestimated. The 56-69-year group was small, and its depth increase did not reach significance, likely because of low power.

On this clone: Its antigen specificity is not known. No base quality information exists; no much larger clone differs at one position.

The CDR3 regions of human TCRbeta chains were analyzed by immunosequencing. On the study's bioinformatics: Repertoire TCRs were matched against a reference library of SARS-CoV-2-specific TCRs generated with the MIRA antigen-specificity platform. Breadth was defined as the fraction of unique TCRs that were SARS-CoV-2-associated. Depth was defined as the fraction of total T cells that were SARS-CoV-2-associated. Each spike-specific TCR was assigned to its reactive spike region and to a CD4 or CD8 class using the MIRA data. Log10-transformed breadth and depth values were compared by one-way ANOVA with Sidak's multiple comparisons tests. This immuneACCESS table, as held by TCRdb, lists in-frame sequences with V and J called but not all clones. Of the missing ones, under half trace to an unresolved V gene in checked studies; the others have no known cause. The D gene and trimming were derived from the DNA, and the V and J assignments and clone size from that table. Across this sample there are around 140,000 clones, with around 92% seen only once. The ten largest clonotypes hold 12% of the sample.

The receptor was derived from an adult who had recovered from COVID-19. This specimen consisted of peripheral blood, obtained after recovery from COVID-19. In this chain, TRBV7-9 is recombined with TRBJ2-5, with TRBD2 perhaps the D gene, on 5 matching bases. CDR3 loop: CASSLSGIQETQYF. Here is the DNA: TGTGCCAGCAGCTTATCGGGAATCCAAGAGACCCAGTACTTC.